The present TCR beta chain was sequenced within a study of control samples from healthy donors and cancer patients. Trimming cost V 0 bases and J 1 base, with 13 bases left between them. Germline-derived CDR1 and CDR2 are SGHRS and YFSETQ. The CDR3 is 16 residues long. Some clones are missing from TCRdb's copy, which holds only in-frame ones; the method was immunoSEQ multiplex PCR. The sample has more than 150,000 clones, just under 95% seen once. The TCR sequence derives from a man aged 18 to 29 in good health. The sequenced sample consisted of blood. This rearrangement joins TRBV5-1 to TRBJ1-1; perhaps TRBD1 as D (5 bases). The CDR3 DNA is TGCGCCAGCAGCTTGGAGGGGCATGTTGCGAACACTGAAGCTTTCTTT. It specifies CASSLEGHVANTEAFF.